This T cell receptor beta chain derives from a study of CD8 T cells in Susac syndrome (dated by TCRdb to the late 2010s). At the level of the whole study: Among the Susac syndrome patients who were sequenced, clinically active disease was present in six and clinical remission was observed in eight. The study used repertoire sequencing to test whether antigen drove CD8+ T cell activation and differentiation in Susac syndrome. At blood withdrawal, Susac syndrome patients were therapy-naive, treated with corticosteroids (with IVIg additionally given to some), or treated with IVIg alone. Overall study outcomes, separate from this receptor: The TCR sequencing and HLA analysis was acknowledged to have included a relatively small number of individuals. In patients with Susac syndrome, the CD4+ T cell repertoire showed no detectable clonal expansion.

For this clonotype: It lacks a known antigen. Base qualities are missing; no much larger clone stands one base away.

High-throughput TCR beta sequencing profiled peripheral blood CD8+ and CD4+ T cells from healthy donors, Susac syndrome patients and multiple sclerosis patients. Recently defined diagnostic criteria for definite or probable disease were met by the Susac syndrome patients. CD8+ TEMRA cells were enriched by FACS, while bulk CD8+ and CD4+ T cells were purified by magnetic negative isolation. Blood was drawn into EDTA tubes, processed within 24 hours, and PBMCs were isolated by density gradient centrifugation. PBMCs destined for TCR sequencing were cryopreserved in liquid nitrogen and later thawed in a 37 °C water bath. A purity of at least 90% was achieved for sorted or isolated CD4+, CD8+ and CD8+ TEMRA cells. RNA was extracted with the RNeasy kit and about 0.5 to 1 ug was reverse transcribed using random hexamers. The immunoSEQ multiplex PCR assay, which covers 54 Vbeta and 13 Jbeta segments, was used to amplify TCR beta CDR3 regions. PCR amplification bias was corrected by using a synthetic template baseline for primer optimization and computational correction. In the original analysis: Only productive sequences were kept, with reads annotated to V, D and J genes according to IMGT and analyzed in immunoSEQ Analyzer. Clonality was computed as one minus Shannon entropy normalized by log2 of the number of productive unique sequences. For each patient and control, public and private clones were evaluated within the 100 most prevalent clones. A clone was defined as Susac-specific if it was absent from the healthy and MS cohorts, from some 1,100 published viral clones and from other ImmuneACCESS disease sequences. In TCRdb, the public reads were trimmed at Q25 with fastp and aligned with MiXCR, with productive beta chains retained. Entries that share a CDR3 protein sequence are merged under the most common genes and DNA. It is TCRdb's table, rather than the study itself, that gives the V and J calls and clone size. The sample table holds tens of thousands of distinct CDR3 sequences, of which roughly 93% were seen once. The ten top clones hold around 0.15% of the sample.

The junction shows trimming of 6 bases on V and 1 base on J, plus 16 bases between the germline ends. The CDR3 has 15 amino acids, counting the end cysteine and phenylalanine. Of the read, only the CDR3 DNA is kept; its 45 bases are in frame from base 1. Per the germline V gene (reference sequence), DFQATT is the CDR1 and SNEGSKA is the CDR2. The origin of this receptor is a human donor with Susac syndrome. The chain couples TRBV20-1 to TRBJ1-5; D gene: possibly TRBD1, on 5 matching bases. The sequenced sample consisted of CD4+ T cells from PBMCs. The CDR3 protein is CSAPRGGVSNQPQHF. The sequence in DNA is TGCAGTGCCCCGCGGGGGGGGGTAAGCAATCAGCCCCAGCATTTT.